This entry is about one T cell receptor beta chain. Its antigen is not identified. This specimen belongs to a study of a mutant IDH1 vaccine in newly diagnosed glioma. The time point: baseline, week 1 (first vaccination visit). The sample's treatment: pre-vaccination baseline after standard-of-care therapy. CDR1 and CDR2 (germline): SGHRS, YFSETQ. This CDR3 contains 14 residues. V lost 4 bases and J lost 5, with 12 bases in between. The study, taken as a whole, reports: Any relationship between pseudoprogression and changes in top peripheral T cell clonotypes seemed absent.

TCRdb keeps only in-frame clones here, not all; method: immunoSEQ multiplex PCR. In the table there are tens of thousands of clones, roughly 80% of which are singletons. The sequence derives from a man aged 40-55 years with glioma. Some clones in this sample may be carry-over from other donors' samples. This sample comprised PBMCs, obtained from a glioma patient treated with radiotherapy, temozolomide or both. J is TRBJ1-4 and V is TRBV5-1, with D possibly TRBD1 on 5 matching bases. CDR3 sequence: CASSPEGRNEKLFF. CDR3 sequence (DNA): TGCGCCAGCAGCCCTGAGGGACGGAATGAAAAACTGTTTTTT.